This TCR beta chain was sequenced for a study of blood T cell repertoires in COVID-19. Study details: Samples taken during acute and convalescent COVID-19 were collected in the United States, Italy and Spain. The cDNA or gDNA used as material had been derived from T cells, B-cell-depleted T cells, or PBMCs.

This clone has a single count. Source study methods: Amplified reference gene primers provided the basis for estimating nucleated cell counts. The table came from immunoSEQ multiplex PCR; TCRdb's copy has only in-frame clones and leaves some out. That table supplies the V and J calls and clone size; D and trimming were determined from the DNA. The data show 110,000 to 150,000 clones, 82% seen once. The CDR3 is 15 amino acids. Germline V gene sequence: CDR1 SGHTA, CDR2 FQGNSA. J lost 9 bases, V lost 1 base, and 7 bases had no gene match. The sequenced sample was peripheral blood. This sequence originates from a woman older than 75 with acute or convalescent COVID-19. The chain links TRBV7-2 to TRBJ2-5, with 11 bases aligning to TRBD2. The CDR3 bases are TGTGCCAGCAGCTTAGATGTAGCGGGAGGGAGGTCCCAGTACTTC. Translating gives CASSLDVAGGRSQYF.